This entry concerns a single TCR beta chain. CDR3 length: 15 amino acids. Trimming removed 3 bases from V and 8 bases from J; junction bases left unmatched: 4. The germline V gene has CDR1 LGHNA and CDR2 YSLEER. The sample is drawn from a study of blood T cells in healthy people across ages. Sample-barcoded 5' priming and a J-beta primer mix drove a second PCR of roughly 6 to 12 cycles. Researchers report that each sample yielded at least 2.5 million CDR3-containing paired-end reads. TCRdb fed the 5' RACE reads into MiXCR, producing one record per CDR3 protein. The sample includes over 950,000 distinct CDR3 sequences, around two fifths of them seen just once.

The genes are TRBV4-3 and TRBJ1-6, with 10 bases that match TRBD1. Material: blood. The clonotype was recovered from a man between 18 and 35 years old in good health. The chain's CDR3 is CASSQDRGFYSPLHF. Written as DNA, the CDR3 is TGCGCCAGCAGCCAGGACAGGGGGTTTTATTCACCCCTCCACTTT.